The 21 T cell receptor beta chains presented below share a single source sample, sequenced in a study of blood T cell repertoires in COVID-19. Libraries were prepared by immunoSEQ multiplex PCR; TCRdb keeps only in-frame clonotypes and omits some of them. This sample carries 150,000 or so clones, approximately 85% of them seen once, and the ten largest clones take roughly 8%. The sample was peripheral blood. The receptors derive from a woman aged 60-75 years with COVID-19, enrolled during active disease.

Here the CDR3 reads CASSSGLAGGTQYF. The CDR3 DNA is TGTGCCAGCAGCTCGGGACTAGCGGGTGGGACCCAGTACTTC. The rearrangement joins TRBV5-4 to TRBJ2-5; 12 nucleotides align to TRBD2. CDR1 is SGHNT and CDR2 is YYREEE in the germline V gene (reference sequence). The CDR3 loop spans 14 amino acids. J lost 7 bases, V lost 3 bases, and 4 bases had no gene match.

DNA for the CDR3: TGTGCCAGTAGACCGGGGTTCGCGTCTATTAACACTGAAGCTTTCTTT. It is translated as CASRPGFASINTEAFF. This sequence joins TRBV19 and TRBJ1-1; unclear D gene. Deletions cut 6 bases from V and 2 bases from J, with 19 bases between. The CDR3 runs to 16 residues. CDR1 and CDR2 (germline): LNHDA, SQIVND (reference sequence).

This chain connects TRBV30 to TRBJ2-1; possibly TRBD2 for D (6 bases). This CDR3 is built from 16 residues. CDR1 is GTSNPN and CDR2 is SVGIG in the germline V gene (reference sequence). Trimming removed 2 bases from V and 2 bases from J, with 16 bases in between. The CDR3 reads CAWSLDPAGTYNEQFF. The CDR3 nucleotides are TGTGCCTGGAGTTTGGACCCTGCGGGAACCTACAATGAGCAGTTCTTC. The whole variable domain, filled in from reference TRBV30 and TRBJ2-1, reads SQTIHQWPATLVQPVGSPLSLECTVEGTSNPNLYWYRQAAGRGLQLLFYSVGIGQISSEVPQNLSASRPQDRQFILSSKKLLLSDSGFYLCAWSLDPAGTYNEQFFGPGTRLTVL.

The chain links TRBV4-2 to TRBJ1-2; the match to TRBD1 covers 7 bases. The germline V gene has CDR1 LGHNA and CDR2 YNFKEQ. Germline trimming cut 3 bases from V and 0 bases from J; bases unmatched to any gene: 7. The CDR3 sequence is 16 residues long. The CDR3 nucleotides are TGTGCCAGCAGCCAGAGACAGGGCTTAGCTAACTATGGCTACACCTTC. Its translation: CASSQRQGLANYGYTF.

This clone was recorded a few times. The J gene is TRBJ2-7, the V gene TRBV18; D is perhaps TRBD1 (6 bases). V was clipped by 2 bases and J by 2 bases, with 13 bases between them. The CDR3 loop spans 15 amino acids. CDR1 and CDR2 from the germline V gene are KGHSH and LQKENI. The CDR3 bases are TGTGCCAGCTCACCAGGGGCAGGGGTAACCTACGAGCAGTACTTC. It encodes CASSPGAGVTYEQYF. Looking up the rest from reference TRBV18 and TRBJ2-7 gives the full variable domain: NAGVMQNPRHLVRRRGQEARLRCSPMKGHSHVYWYRQLPEEGLKFMVYLQKENIIDESGMPKERFSAEFPKEGPSILRIQQVVRGDSAAYFCASSPGAGVTYEQYFGPGTRLTVT.

This chain uses TRBV29-1 with TRBJ2-7; 9 bases match TRBD2. Germline values: CDR1 SQVTM, CDR2 ANQGSEA. The CDR3 contains 15 residues. Trimming at V came to 4 bases and at J to 2 bases, leaving 9 bases not matched to a gene. CDR3 amino acids: CSVGGGASGAYEQYF. The CDR3 coding sequence is TGCAGCGTTGGCGGTGGGGCTAGCGGGGCCTACGAGCAGTACTTC.

This chain uses TRBV19 with TRBJ2-5; weak D call: TRBD1 (5 bases). The CDR3 extends over 13 amino acids. The V gene lost 4 bases and the J gene lost 5 bases, with 11 bases spanning the gap. In germline, CDR1 is LNHDA, CDR2 SQIVND (reference sequence). The CDR3 here is CASSSSAGETQYF. The CDR3 DNA follows: TGTGCCAGTAGTAGCAGTGCAGGGGAGACCCAGTACTTC.

This chain connects TRBV7-6 to TRBJ2-1; 7 positions agree with TRBD1. Germline CDR1 is SGHVS and CDR2 is FNYEAQ. Losses at the gene ends were 5 bases for V and 0 bases for J; bases not matched to a gene: 16. CDR3 length: 19 residues. CDR3 sequence (DNA): TGTGCCAGCAGCCTGGCCGGGACAGCTAGCCTATCCTCCTACAATGAGCAGTTCTTC. Protein: CASSLAGTASLSSYNEQFF.

The chain carries TRBV5-4 and TRBJ1-6; 11 nucleotides match TRBD1. After removal of 4 bases from V and 7 bases from J, the junction contained 1 base not matched to a gene. CDR1 is SGHNT, CDR2 YYREEE, per germline (reference sequence). The CDR3 loop spans 14 amino acids. Here the CDR3 reads CASSRDRGNSPLHF. The CDR3, as DNA: TGTGCCAGCAGCCGGGACAGGGGGAATTCACCCCTCCACTTT.

V and J are TRBV7-6 and TRBJ2-7; tentative D call: TRBD1 (6 bases). The CDR3 runs to 14 residues. The V end was cut by 1 base, the J end by 5 bases, with 12 bases between. The germline CDR1 and CDR2 sequences are SGHVS and FNYEAQ. The CDR3 loop reads CASSLGQGINEQYF. The DNA of the CDR3 is TGTGCCAGCAGCTTAGGGCAGGGGATCAACGAGCAGTACTTC.

The rearrangement uses TRBV7-8 and TRBJ1-1; 7 bases fit TRBD1. This CDR3 is 15 amino acids long. Germline assignment: CDR1 SGHVS and CDR2 FQNEAQ. The junction had 13 bases not matched to a gene; V was cut back by 1 base and J by 11 bases. The CDR3 loop reads CASSLVGGDPGFAFF. In DNA, the CDR3 is TGTGCCAGCAGCTTAGTAGGGGGCGATCCCGGGTTCGCTTTCTTT.

The rearrangement uses TRBV5-5 and TRBJ2-6; D might be TRBD1 (6 bases). The CDR3 consists of 16 residues. The germline V gene has CDR1 SGHKS and CDR2 YYEKEE (reference sequence). Deletions cut 4 bases from V and 4 bases from J, with 15 bases between. CDR3 amino acids: CASSKDETGGANVLTF. The CDR3 coding sequence is TGTGCCAGCAGCAAAGACGAGACAGGAGGGGCCAACGTCCTGACTTTC.

The gene calls are TRBV5-1 and TRBJ2-3, with TRBD2 identical over 9 bases. The CDR3 totals 16 residues. Germline CDR1 reads SGHRS; CDR2 reads YFSETQ. The junction had 6 bases not matched to a gene; V was cut back by 3 bases and J by 1 base. CDR3 sequence reads: CASSWLAGDRTDTQYF. CDR3 coding DNA: TGCGCCAGCAGCTGGTTAGCGGGGGACCGCACAGATACGCAGTATTTT.

The gene calls are TRBV18 and TRBJ2-2, with a tentative D call TRBD2 (6 bases). The CDR3 is 16 amino acids. Germline CDR1 reads KGHSH; CDR2 reads LQKENI. V lost 0 bases and J 4 bases, leaving 12 bases between the germline ends. CDR3 nucleotides: TGTGCCAGCTCACCACCACGGGCGGGGAGCACCGGGGAGCTGTTTTTT. Protein product: CASSPPRAGSTGELFF.

The J gene is TRBJ2-1, the V gene TRBV7-7, with D unclear. There are 13 residues in the CDR3. CDR1 SSHAT and CDR2 FNYEAQ come from the germline V gene (reference sequence). V lost 3 bases, J lost 5 bases, and 8 bases lay in between. CDR3 nucleotide sequence: TGTGCCAGCAGCTTTGGGCCTAACAATGAGCAGTTCTTC. Encoded protein: CASSFGPNNEQFF.

The gene calls are TRBV5-1 and TRBJ1-2; no clear D gene. The CDR3 is 13 residues long. Germline values: CDR1 SGHRS, CDR2 YFSETQ. The V gene lost 2 bases and the J gene lost 6 bases, with 11 bases spanning the gap. The CDR3 loop reads CASSLVPGNGYTF. The CDR3 nucleotides read TGCGCCAGCAGCTTAGTACCGGGTAATGGCTACACCTTC.

J is TRBJ1-1 and V is TRBV18, with 9 bases lining up with TRBD1. CDR1 is KGHSH and CDR2 is LQKENI in the germline V gene. The ends lost 2 bases at V and 4 bases at J; junction bases unmatched: 5. The length of the CDR3 is 15 residues. DNA for the CDR3: TGTGCCAGCTCACCATGGGGACAGGGTAGCACTGAAGCTTTCTTT. It translates to CASSPWGQGSTEAFF.

The J gene is TRBJ1-6, the V gene TRBV7-2; D is ambiguous. Germline assignment: CDR1 SGHTA and CDR2 FQGNSA. The CDR3 loop spans 14 amino acids. The V gene lost 3 bases and the J gene lost 10 bases, with 13 bases spanning the gap. The DNA of the CDR3 is TGTGCCAGCAGCTTGCGGGGTCTAGTCTCACCCCTCCACTTT. Translating gives CASSLRGLVSPLHF.

V and J are TRBV7-2 and TRBJ2-1; 11 bases are a match to TRBD2. The CDR3 sequence is 18 residues long. The germline gives CDR1 SGHTA, CDR2 FQGNSA. V shed 5 bases and J 4 bases; nucleotides not matched to a gene: 13. The CDR3 spells CASSPNMKPSGGYNEQFF. CDR3 coding DNA: TGTGCCAGCAGCCCAAACATGAAGCCTAGCGGGGGGTACAATGAGCAGTTCTTC.

V and J are TRBV30 and TRBJ1-1; no firm D call. The germline gives CDR1 GTSNPN, CDR2 SVGIG (reference sequence). The CDR3 is made up of 12 amino acids. V lost 3 bases to trimming and J lost 10 bases, with 15 bases between them. CDR3 coding DNA: TGTGCCTGGAGCGCCCCGGGTGGGAGAGCTTTCTTT. This translates into CAWSAPGGRAFF.

The chain has TRBV9 and TRBJ2-1; D is perhaps TRBD1 (6 bases). Trimming took off 1 base at V and 7 bases at J, with 21 bases between the two ends. Germline V gene sequence: CDR1 SGDLS, CDR2 YYNGEE. This CDR3 has 17 residues. The CDR3 DNA follows: TGTGCCAGCAGCGTACACCCGAGGACAGCAGGTAGGAATGAGCAGTTCTTC. Translation: CASSVHPRTAGRNEQFF.